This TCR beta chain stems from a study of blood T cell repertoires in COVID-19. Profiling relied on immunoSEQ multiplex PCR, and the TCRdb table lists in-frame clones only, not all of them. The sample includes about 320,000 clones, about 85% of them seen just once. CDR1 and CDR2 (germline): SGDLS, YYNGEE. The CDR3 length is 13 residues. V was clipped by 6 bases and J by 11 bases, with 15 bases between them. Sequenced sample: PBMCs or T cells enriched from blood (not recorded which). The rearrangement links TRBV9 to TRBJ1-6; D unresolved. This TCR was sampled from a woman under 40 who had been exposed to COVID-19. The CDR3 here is CASTRDGEAPLHF. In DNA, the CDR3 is TGTGCCAGCACCCGAGACGGGGAGGCACCCCTCCACTTT.